Here is one T cell receptor beta chain with its context. Its antigen remains unidentified. Base qualities are not recorded, but no much larger clone differs from it by a single base. This specimen belongs to a study of siplizumab effects on memory and regulatory T cells (dated by TCRdb to the late 2010s). For the wider study: The study examined how the anti-CD2 antibody siplizumab affects alloreactive T-cell subsets in allogeneic mixed lymphocyte reactions built from human PBMCs.

Study-wide findings and limitations: Of the alloreactive CD4+ clones that could be mapped, the Treg-derived share averaged about 67% with siplizumab compared with under 35% in control reactions. Roughly 75-96% of proliferating CD4+ or CD8+ clones could not be assigned a naive or memory phenotype. Siplizumab significantly reduced the cumulative frequency of alloreactive sequences traceable to unstimulated CD4+ memory T cells. No functional confirmation was obtained for the suppressive function of proliferating Tregs from siplizumab cultures. Unstimulated naive T cells appeared to be more diverse than memory T cells, and naive cells seemed to make a substantial contribution to the alloresponse. Because sequences at frequencies below about 10^-5 were poorly captured, only a minor fraction of alloreactive clones could be mapped back to unstimulated subsets.

From the cysteine up to the phenylalanine, the CDR3 has a length of 15 residues. The CDR3 DNA has 45 bases and is translated from base 1. The CDR1 and CDR2 encoded by the germline V gene are SNHLY and FYNNEI. V and J lose 7 bases and 0 bases, and a span of 14 bases separates them. Sorted unstimulated T cells and proliferating T cells recovered from mixed lymphocyte reactions were subjected to TCRbeta CDR3 sequencing. Fresh whole blood from around 11 HLA-typed healthy donors was used to isolate PBMCs. Libraries were prepared through the immunoSEQ multiplex PCR assay. Roughly 100,000 TCR templates per sample were assayed on the deep sequencing platform. Genomic DNA extracted from sorted T cells was the material used for TCRbeta CDR3 sequencing. As for how the authors treated the data: The R programming language was used for clonal analysis of the TCRbeta CDR3 data. Unstimulated samples were compared with post-reaction CFSE-low samples to define alloreactive CD4+ and CD8+ clones. Regulatory or non-regulatory origin of alloreactive CD4+ clones was assigned by matching sequences to the sorted unstimulated Treg and non-Treg repertoires. This immuneACCESS table, as held by TCRdb, lists in-frame sequences with V and J called but not all clones. Of the missing ones, under half trace to an unresolved V gene in checked studies; the others have no known cause. The V and J calls and clone size come from that table; D and trimming were worked out from the DNA. For this sample there are around 78,000 clones; about 89% appear just once. The ten most abundant clones make up approximately 30% of the sample.

The sequence came from a human donor in good health. This sequence uses TRBV2 and TRBJ2-3, and TRBD2 may be the D gene, going by 5 matching bases. Sequencing was performed on CD8+ T cells sorted from blood. The CDR3 loop reads CASTTSGKSTDTQYF. The DNA reads as follows: TGTGCCAGCACTACCAGCGGAAAGAGCACAGATACGCAGTATTTT.